Each of the 32 T cell receptor beta chains below was sequenced from the same sample in a study of cytomegalovirus exposure and HLA in healthy donors. The PCR employed 60 Vbeta primers together with 13 Jbeta primers. The method was immunoSEQ multiplex PCR; TCRdb's version includes in-frame clones alone and lacks a portion of them. This listing includes 100,000 to 150,000 clones. Sample: PBMCs. These receptors came from a woman between 35 and 50 years old in good health and CMV-seropositive.

V and J are TRBV13 and TRBJ2-3; D might be TRBD1 (6 bases). CDR3 length equals 16 residues. V gave up 2 bases and J gave up 6 bases, with 18 bases separating them. Germline CDR1 reads PRHDT; CDR2 reads FYEKMQ (reference sequence). CDR3 protein: CASSLLRQVDPDTQYF. Written as DNA, the CDR3 is TGTGCCAGCAGCTTATTACGACAGGTCGATCCGGATACGCAGTATTTT.

The chain uses TRBV11-2 and TRBJ2-7; D is perhaps TRBD2 (5 bases). The V end was cut by 1 base, the J end by 2 bases, with 9 bases between. The germline CDR1 and CDR2 sequences are SGHAT and FQNNGV. This CDR3 has 14 residues. As DNA, the CDR3 is TGTGCCAGCAGCTTAGCAGCGCGGGCCTACGAGCAGTACTTC. Protein sequence: CASSLAARAYEQYF.

V and J are TRBV13 and TRBJ2-6; D possibly corresponds to TRBD2 (6 bases). V gave up 5 bases and J gave up 4 bases, with 24 bases separating them. Germline CDR1 reads PRHDT; CDR2 reads FYEKMQ (reference sequence). This CDR3 contains 19 residues. CDR3 protein: CASSKTGGGKSSGANVLTF. The DNA of the CDR3 is TGTGCCAGCAGCAAGACGGGTGGGGGGAAAAGTTCCGGGGCCAACGTCCTGACTTTC.

The J gene is TRBJ1-3, the V gene TRBV19; possible D gene TRBD1, 5 bases. Germline V lookup: CDR1 LNHDA, CDR2 SQIVND (reference sequence). V shed 5 bases and J shed 0 bases, with 17 bases lying between them. CDR3 length equals 17 residues. The CDR3 region is CASSPQGTPFSGNTIYF. The CDR3 nucleotides read TGTGCCAGTAGTCCCCAGGGCACCCCCTTCTCTGGAAACACCATATATTTT.

The V and J genes are TRBV19 and TRBJ1-1; a weak D match, TRBD1 (6 bases). The CDR3 loop spans 16 amino acids. The V gene lost 11 bases and the J gene lost 0 bases, with 22 bases spanning the gap. The germline gives CDR1 LNHDA, CDR2 SQIVND (reference sequence). For the CDR3, the DNA is TGTGCCTGCGACTTGGGGGGGCTAGGAATGAACACTGAAGCTTTCTTT. Its translation is CACDLGGLGMNTEAFF.

The V gene is TRBV18, the J gene TRBJ1-1, with TRBD1 as a possible D gene (6 bases). The CDR3 totals 13 residues. V lost 1 base and J lost 5, with 8 bases in between. Per the germline V gene, CDR1 is KGHSH and CDR2 is LQKENI. The CDR3 DNA sequence: TGTGCCAGCTCACCACAGGGGGAGACTGAAGCTTTCTTT. It is translated as CASSPQGETEAFF.

The V call is TRBV27, the J call TRBJ2-5, with TRBD2 matching over 11 bases. The CDR3 length is 15 residues. The germline CDR1 and CDR2 sequences are MNHEY and SMNVEV (reference sequence). V dropped 2 bases and J dropped 4; count of bases not matched to a gene: 3. This chain's CDR3 is CASSLTSGGIETQYF. CDR3 bases: TGTGCCAGCAGTTTAACTAGCGGGGGAATAGAGACCCAGTACTTC.

The gene calls are TRBV11-2 and TRBJ1-1; no definite D call. Germline-derived CDR1 and CDR2 are SGHAT and FQNNGV. The germline V and J ends were trimmed by 0 bases and 7 bases, with 12 bases remaining between them. This CDR3 has 14 residues. CDR3 residues: CASSLDLAILEAFF. DNA for the CDR3: TGTGCCAGCAGCTTAGATTTGGCAATCCTTGAAGCTTTCTTT.

The chain combines TRBV15 with TRBJ2-3, with TRBD1 matching 7 bases. V shed 4 bases and J 2 bases; nucleotides not matched to a gene: 6. The CDR3 sequence is 15 residues long. The germline V gene has CDR1 LNHNV and CDR2 YYDKDF (reference sequence). As DNA, the CDR3 is TGTGCCACCAGCACAAGGGACAGCTTCACAGATACGCAGTATTTT. Its protein is CATSTRDSFTDTQYF.

V usage is TRBV11-3 and J usage is TRBJ2-1; 14 nucleotides align to TRBD2. The V segment lost 1 base and the J segment 10 bases; nucleotides outside the gene matches: 6. The CDR3 length is 16 residues. Germline V gene sequence: CDR1 SGHNT, CDR2 YENEEA. The CDR3 is CASSLGQGLAGEEQFF. In DNA, the CDR3 is TGTGCCAGCAGCTTAGGTCAGGGACTAGCGGGAGAAGAGCAGTTCTTC.

J is TRBJ2-7 and V is TRBV7-2; 12 nucleotides match TRBD2. Trimming took 5 bases from V and 1 from J; bases not matched to a gene: 9. The germline gives CDR1 SGHTA, CDR2 FQGNSA. The CDR3 loop spans 17 amino acids. The chain's CDR3 is CASSKPGLAGRSYEQYF. In DNA, the CDR3 is TGTGCCAGCAGCAAACCGGGACTAGCGGGTAGGTCCTACGAGCAGTACTTC.

The rearrangement joins TRBV5-1 to TRBJ2-2; 11 positions match TRBD2. Trimming took 3 bases from V and 2 from J; bases not matched to a gene: 9. Germline CDR1 SGHRS, CDR2 YFSETQ. This CDR3 contains 18 residues. CDR3 DNA sequence: TGCGCCAGCAGCTCTACACTAGCGGGAGACATAAACACCGGGGAGCTGTTTTTT. Translating gives CASSSTLAGDINTGELFF.

CDR3 region: CSATGGKGNEQYF. CDR3 bases: TGCAGCGCAACAGGGGGCAAGGGCAACGAGCAGTACTTC. The chain links TRBV29-1 to TRBJ2-7, with 9 bases lining up with TRBD1. Germline V lookup: CDR1 SQVTM, CDR2 ANQGSEA. The CDR3 has 13 residues. J gave up 5 bases and V 7 bases, and 9 bases lay outside the gene matches.

V gene TRBV7-7 combines with J gene TRBJ2-2; possible D gene TRBD2, 7 bases. Germline V gene data show CDR1 as SSHAT and CDR2 as FNYEAQ (reference sequence). The V end was cut by 5 bases, the J end by 1 base, with 14 bases between. CDR3 size: 16 residues. CDR3 protein: CASSPSGTLNTGELFF. The CDR3 DNA reads TGTGCCAGCAGCCCCAGCGGGACACTGAACACCGGGGAGCTGTTTTTT.

The chain has TRBV15 and TRBJ2-1; 8 nucleotides match TRBD2. V lost 3 bases to trimming and J lost 7 bases; unmatched junction nucleotides: 14. The V gene's germline CDR1 is LNHNV and CDR2 YYDKDF (reference sequence). The CDR3 extends over 17 amino acids. CDR3: CATSSPWGSGSANEQFF. For the CDR3, the DNA is TGTGCCACCAGCAGCCCCTGGGGAAGCGGGAGTGCGAATGAGCAGTTCTTC.

Concerning this clone: The germline gene is not matched at one end of the junction; a read error may be the cause. V and J are TRBV6-5 and TRBJ2-7; perhaps TRBD2 as D (6 bases). There are 12 residues in the CDR3. Germline V gives CDR1 MNHEY, CDR2 SVGAGI. The CDR3 protein is CASSERRLVMHF. The CDR3 region has the DNA TGTGCCAGCAGCGAGAGGAGACTAGTCATGCACTTC.

The V call is TRBV5-4, the J call TRBJ2-2; possible D gene TRBD2, 7 bases. The CDR3 length is 16 residues. Trimming shortened V by 0 bases and J by 0 bases, and 9 bases separated the two germline ends. Germline V gene sequence: CDR1 SGHNT, CDR2 YYREEE (reference sequence). The CDR3: CASSLGGGTNTGELFF. The CDR3 bases are TGTGCCAGCAGCTTGGGGGGGGGCACGAACACCGGGGAGCTGTTTTTT. Drawing the rest from reference TRBV5-4 and TRBJ2-2, the complete variable domain is ETGVTQSPTHLIKTRGQQVTLRCSSQSGHNTVSWYQQALGQGPQFIFQYYREEENGRGNFPPRFSGLQFPNYSSELNVNALELDDSALYLCASSLGGGTNTGELFFGEGSRLTVL.

The chain links TRBV7-5 to TRBJ2-1; the listed D gene, TRBD2, was not tested against the DNA. TRBV7-5 is an annotated pseudogene. CDR3 size: 14 residues. The CDR3 here is CARSLTSSYNEQFF. CDR3 DNA sequence: TGTGCCAGAAGCCTTACTAGCTCCTACAATGAGCAGTTCTTC.

The rearrangement joins TRBV7-9 to TRBJ2-7, with a weak D call TRBD1 (6 bases). Between the trimmed V and J ends, which lost 5 bases and 0 bases, there was a span of 14 bases. There are 15 residues in the CDR3. CDR1 is SEHNR and CDR2 is FQNEAQ in the germline V gene (reference sequence). CDR3 sequence: CASSKDSSSSYEQYF. CDR3 in DNA: TGTGCCAGCAGCAAGGACAGTTCCAGCTCCTACGAGCAGTACTTC.

The chain couples TRBV20-1 to TRBJ2-1; weak D call: TRBD1 (6 bases). The CDR3 length is 11 residues. In germline, CDR1 is DFQATT, CDR2 SNEGSKA (reference sequence). The V gene lost 6 bases and the J gene lost 8 bases, with 11 bases spanning the gap. CDR3: CSASPGDEQFF. CDR3 sequence (DNA): TGCAGTGCGAGTCCAGGGGATGAGCAGTTCTTC.

The chain is built from TRBV4-1 and TRBJ2-3; D call uncertain. Germline V gene sequence: CDR1 MGHRA, CDR2 YSYEKL. The CDR3 covers 13 residues. The V end lost 4 bases, the J end lost 4 bases, and 9 bases lay between the germline ends. CDR3 nucleotides: TGCGCCAGCAGCCGTACTTCGGCAGATACGCAGTATTTT. Amino acid sequence: CASSRTSADTQYF.

The chain links TRBV28 to TRBJ1-3, with 8 bases fitting TRBD1. In germline, CDR1 is MDHEN, CDR2 SYDVKM. The CDR3 is made up of 15 amino acids. The trim removed 5 bases at V and 0 bases at J, leaving 3 bases unmatched. CDR3 DNA: TGTGCCAGCAGTCGACAGGGGAGCTCTGGAAACACCATATATTTT. As protein: CASSRQGSSGNTIYF.

CDR3 DNA: TGCAGCGTTGAACCGGGACAGGGGGCGGGAGGCTACACCTTC. This translates into CSVEPGQGAGGYTF. This chain uses TRBV29-1 with TRBJ1-2; 12 bases match TRBD1. The V segment lost 2 bases and the J segment 8 bases; nucleotides outside the gene matches: 6. This CDR3 spans 14 amino acids. Germline V gives CDR1 SQVTM, CDR2 ANQGSEA.

The gene calls are TRBV5-1 and TRBJ1-3; no clear D gene. Per germline, CDR1 SGHRS and CDR2 YFSETQ. Trimming took off 1 base at V and 1 base at J, with 6 bases between the two ends. The CDR3 loop spans 14 amino acids. CDR3 DNA: TGCGCCAGCAGCTTGTTGGAGTCTGGAAACACCATATATTTT. It specifies CASSLLESGNTIYF.

This chain connects TRBV9 to TRBJ2-1; 7 bases map to TRBD2. Germline trimming cut 3 bases from V and 8 bases from J; bases unmatched to any gene: 8. CDR1 and CDR2 (germline): SGDLS, YYNGEE. CDR3 length: 14 amino acids. CDR3 in DNA: TGTGCCAGCAGCGCCTCTAGCGGCCCCTATGAGCAGTTCTTC. Its protein product is CASSASSGPYEQFF.

The chain recombines TRBV10-3 with TRBJ2-5, with 7 bases identical to TRBD1. Germline V gene data show CDR1 as ENHRY and CDR2 as SYGVKD. The CDR3 has 15 amino acids. V trimming: 2 bases; J trimming: 2 bases; junction bases outside the gene matches: 5. Here the CDR3 DNA reads TGTGCCATCAGTGAGAAGGGGGCACTTCAAGAGACCCAGTACTTC. Residues: CAISEKGALQETQYF.

The chain links TRBV28 to TRBJ2-4; possible D gene TRBD2, 5 bases. The V end was cut by 8 bases, the J end by 9 bases, with 8 bases between. This CDR3 region has 10 residues. The germline V gene encodes CDR1 MDHEN and CDR2 SYDVKM. The CDR3 here is CASEGSIQYF. The CDR3 DNA reads as TGTGCCAGCGAGGGTAGCATTCAGTACTTC.

This chain joins TRBV7-9 and TRBJ1-2, with D maybe TRBD1 (6 bases). The CDR3 loop spans 17 amino acids. With 6 bases removed from V and 4 bases from J, the gap between germline ends came to 24 bases. Germline V lookup: CDR1 SEHNR, CDR2 FQNEAQ (reference sequence). The CDR3 DNA reads as TGTGCCAGCAGGTTACTCTCGTCCCGGGGGGCCGGCTATGGCTACACCTTC. The encoded protein is CASRLLSSRGAGYGYTF.

The DNA of the CDR3 is TGTGCCAGCTCAGGGGACTACTACGAGCAGTACTTC. This sequence encodes CASSGDYYEQYF. V usage is TRBV18 and J usage is TRBJ2-7; 7 bases map to TRBD2. Germline V lookup: CDR1 KGHSH, CDR2 LQKENI. V was clipped by 5 bases and J by 3 bases; unmatched bases: 1. This CDR3 region has 12 residues.

The gene calls are TRBV6-1 and TRBJ2-3; TRBD1 is a possible D gene (8 bases). The germline CDR1 and CDR2 sequences are MNHNS and SASEGT. The V end lost 8 bases, the J end lost 1 base, and 16 bases lay between the germline ends. This CDR3 is built from 15 residues. The DNA of the CDR3 is TGTGCCAGCTCTAGGGGGGGACAGGGCACAGATACGCAGTATTTT. Translated: CASSRGGQGTDTQYF.

The V call is TRBV7-9, the J call TRBJ2-2, with 13 positions matching TRBD2. This CDR3 has 17 residues. Germline CDR1 is SEHNR and CDR2 is FQNEAQ (reference sequence). CDR3 bases: TGTGCGATAACGGGACTAGCGGGGAAAGAGAACACCGGGGAGCTGTTTTTT. Its translation: CAITGLAGKENTGELFF. The full variable domain, with the rest looked up from reference TRBV7-9 and TRBJ2-2, is DTGVSQNPRHKITKRGQNVTFRCDPISEHNRLYWYRQTLGQGPEFLTYFQNEAQLEKSRLLSDRFSAERPKGSFSTLEIQRTEQGDSAMYLCAITGLAGKENTGELFFGEGSRLTVL.

The chain couples TRBV28 to TRBJ1-5, with D hard to call. V was clipped by 4 bases and J by 5 bases, with 6 bases between them. Germline V gene sequence: CDR1 MDHEN, CDR2 SYDVKM. CDR3 length equals 12 residues. The CDR3 DNA reads as TGTGCCAGCAGTTACGGAGATCAGCCCCAGCATTTT. It codes for CASSYGDQPQHF.